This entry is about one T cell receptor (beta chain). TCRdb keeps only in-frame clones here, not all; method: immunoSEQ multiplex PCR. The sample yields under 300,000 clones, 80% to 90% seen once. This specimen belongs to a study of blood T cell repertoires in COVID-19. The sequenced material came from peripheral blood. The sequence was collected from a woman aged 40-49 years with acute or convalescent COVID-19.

This CDR3 is CASSEMTGYGYTF. The CDR3 nucleotides are TGTGCCAGCAGTGAAATGACAGGTTATGGCTACACCTTC. The chain couples TRBV25-1 to TRBJ1-2, with D perhaps matching TRBD1 (6 bases). The CDR3 loop spans 13 amino acids. V lost 2 bases, J lost 5 bases, and 9 bases lay in between. Germline V gene data show CDR1 as MGHDK and CDR2 as SYGVNS.